These 30 T cell receptor beta chains share one sample of origin, sequenced in a study of cytomegalovirus exposure and HLA in healthy donors. PCR amplification relied on 60 Vbeta primers (plus 13 Jbeta primers). Libraries were prepared by immunoSEQ multiplex PCR; TCRdb keeps only in-frame clonotypes and omits some of them. The table lists 150,000 to 200,000 clones, with 1% to 1.5% in the top ten. Sequencing was performed on PBMCs. These receptors were obtained from a woman aged 55-70 years in good health and CMV-seronegative.

This sequence joins TRBV9 and TRBJ1-6; D might be TRBD1 (6 bases). CDR3 length equals 15 residues. V gave up 1 base and J gave up 9 bases, with 14 bases separating them. CDR1 SGDLS and CDR2 YYNGEE come from the germline V gene. The CDR3 sequence: CASSVRDNLFSPLHF. CDR3 nucleotides: TGTGCCAGCAGCGTAAGGGACAACCTCTTTTCACCCCTCCACTTT.

J is TRBJ1-1 and V is TRBV7-2, with unresolved D. Trimming shortened V by 7 bases and J by 0 bases, and 9 bases separated the two germline ends. This CDR3 contains 13 residues. From germline, CDR1 is SGHTA and CDR2 FQGNSA. The CDR3 spells CASTQSMNTEAFF. The CDR3, as DNA: TGTGCCAGCACCCAGTCCATGAACACTGAAGCTTTCTTT.

V and J are TRBV5-1 and TRBJ1-1; possible D gene TRBD1, 5 bases. V was shortened by 6 bases and J by 1 base, with 13 bases between the two germline ends. The CDR3 consists of 14 residues. The germline V gene has CDR1 SGHRS and CDR2 YFSETQ. The CDR3 reads CASTRTHGNTEAFF. DNA for the CDR3: TGCGCCAGCACCCGGACACATGGGAACACTGAAGCTTTCTTT.

The rearrangement links TRBV15 to TRBJ1-2; perhaps TRBD1 as D (5 bases). V was shortened by 0 bases and J by 5 bases, with 22 bases between the two germline ends. In germline, CDR1 is LNHNV, CDR2 YYDKDF (reference sequence). This CDR3 has 18 residues. CDR3 nucleotide sequence: TGTGCCACCAGCAGAGATGGGCGGGACCACCTCCGGCGTTATGGCTACACCTTC. This gives the protein CATSRDGRDHLRRYGYTF. Combining the CDR3 with reference TRBV15 and TRBJ1-2 gives the whole variable domain DAMVIQNPRYQVTQFGKPVTLSCSQTLNHNVMYWYQQKSSQAPKLLFHYYDKDFNNEADTPDNFQSRRPNTSFCFLDIRSPGLGDTAMYLCATSRDGRDHLRRYGYTFGSGTRLTVV.

The rearrangement joins TRBV5-1 to TRBJ2-5; D unresolved. Trimming stripped 9 bases from V and 3 bases from J, with 15 bases between. The CDR3 spans 13 residues. Germline V CDR1 and CDR2: SGHRS, YFSETQ. CDR3 bases: TGCGCCACCAGTGTACTGTCCAAAGAGACCCAGTACTTC. This encodes CATSVLSKETQYF.

The CDR3 sequence is CASSLVRGGYEQYF. In DNA, the CDR3 is TGTGCCAGCAGCTTGGTTCGCGGAGGCTACGAGCAGTACTTC. J is TRBJ2-7 and V is TRBV5-4, with a weak D call TRBD2 (5 bases). The CDR3 consists of 14 residues. Trimming removed 0 bases from V and 3 bases from J, with 10 bases in between. Germline V gene lookup returns CDR1 SGHNT and CDR2 YYREEE (reference sequence).

CDR3 in DNA: TGCGCCAGCAGCTTGGGACAGGGGCCCACCGGGGAGCTGTTTTTT. This encodes CASSLGQGPTGELFF. This sequence joins TRBV5-1 and TRBJ2-2, with 8 bases fitting TRBD1. The CDR3 totals 15 residues. Looked up from germline, CDR1 is SGHRS and CDR2 is YFSETQ. Losses at the gene ends were 0 bases for V and 4 bases for J; bases not matched to a gene: 2.

The J gene is TRBJ1-4, the V gene TRBV15; TRBD1 might be the D (6 bases). The V and J ends lost 3 bases and 8 bases respectively, with 16 bases between them. This CDR3 comprises 15 residues. Germline CDR1 LNHNV, CDR2 YYDKDF (reference sequence). The CDR3 loop is CATSRGNRVGEKLFF. DNA for the CDR3: TGTGCCACCAGCAGGGGGAACAGGGTCGGGGAAAAACTGTTTTTT.

The chain links TRBV6-5 to TRBJ1-1, with D unresolved. Germline-derived CDR1 and CDR2 are MNHEY and SVGAGI. The length of the CDR3 is 15 residues. Trimming removed 2 bases at V and 0 bases at J, with 10 bases between. The DNA of the CDR3 is TGTGCCAGCAGTTACGCGCCAGGTTTGAACACTGAAGCTTTCTTT. Encoded protein: CASSYAPGLNTEAFF.

The genes are TRBV7-9 and TRBJ1-2; no clear D gene. This CDR3 region has 14 residues. Between the trimmed V and J ends, which lost 2 bases and 0 bases, there was a span of 7 bases. Germline CDR1 is SEHNR and CDR2 is FQNEAQ (reference sequence). The CDR3 sequence is CASSLTNTNYGYTF. In DNA, the CDR3 is TGTGCCAGCAGCTTAACAAACACTAACTATGGCTACACCTTC.

The chain combines TRBV6-6 with TRBJ1-1; D gene unclear. V lost 7 bases and J 6 bases, leaving 12 bases between the germline ends. The length of the CDR3 is 12 residues. The V gene's germline CDR1 is MNHNY and CDR2 SVGAGI (reference sequence). The CDR3 reads CASKRPGAEAFF. The CDR3 DNA sequence: TGTGCCAGCAAAAGACCGGGTGCTGAAGCTTTCTTT.

The chain is built from TRBV9 and TRBJ1-1; D may be TRBD1 (5 bases). The CDR3 consists of 14 residues. CDR1 is SGDLS and CDR2 is YYNGEE in the germline V gene. Trimming removed 4 bases at V and 2 bases at J, with 12 bases between. CDR3 amino acids: CASSPQVGNTEAFF. The CDR3 nucleotides read TGTGCCAGCAGCCCACAGGTAGGAAACACTGAAGCTTTCTTT. Together with reference TRBV9 and TRBJ1-1, the CDR3 gives the full variable domain: DSGVTQTPKHLITATGQRVTLRCSPRSGDLSVYWYQQSLDQGLQFLIQYYNGEERAKGNILERFSAQQFPDLHSELNLSSLELGDSALYFCASSPQVGNTEAFFGQGTRLTVV.

This rearrangement joins TRBV9 to TRBJ1-1; D unclear. The CDR3 consists of 13 residues. The germline V gene has CDR1 SGDLS and CDR2 YYNGEE. The ends were cut back, 3 bases at V and 3 bases at J, with 9 bases in the middle. The CDR3 DNA is TGTGCCAGCAGCGCAGAGGGCTACACTGAAGCTTTCTTT. Its protein is CASSAEGYTEAFF. The whole variable domain, filled in from reference TRBV9 and TRBJ1-1, reads DSGVTQTPKHLITATGQRVTLRCSPRSGDLSVYWYQQSLDQGLQFLIQYYNGEERAKGNILERFSAQQFPDLHSELNLSSLELGDSALYFCASSAEGYTEAFFGQGTRLTVV.

The rearrangement links TRBV27 to TRBJ2-7, with 8 positions matching TRBD1. The V gene end was trimmed by 3 bases and the J gene end by 6 bases; junction bases not matched to a gene: 13. This CDR3 has 16 amino acids. CDR1 is MNHEY and CDR2 is SMNVEV in the germline V gene (reference sequence). The DNA of the CDR3 is TGTGCCAGCAGTTTCAGGACAGGGATAAGGTACGGCGAGCAGTACTTC. It is translated as CASSFRTGIRYGEQYF.

This chain joins TRBV14 and TRBJ2-1; perhaps TRBD2 as D (5 bases). Trimming shortened V by 1 base and J by 14 bases, and 21 bases separated the two germline ends. The germline V gene has CDR1 SGHDN and CDR2 FVKESK. CDR3 size: 15 residues. DNA for the CDR3: TGTGCCAGCAGCCAAGGCCCAACTTACCGGGGAGAGGAGTTCTTC. This gives the protein CASSQGPTYRGEEFF.

With regard to this clone: This CDR3 is also generated by other DNA sequences in the sample. The rearrangement joins TRBV18 to TRBJ1-5; D perhaps matches TRBD1 (5 bases). Per the germline V gene, CDR1 is KGHSH and CDR2 is LQKENI. There are 15 residues in the CDR3. Trimming took 4 bases from V and 0 from J, leaving 10 bases between them. Written as DNA, the CDR3 is TGTGCCAGCTCACTGGACGGACATAGCAATCAGCCCCAGCATTTT. It codes for CASSLDGHSNQPQHF.

The V call is TRBV4-2, the J call TRBJ1-5; D uncertain. V lost 0 bases, J lost 4 bases, and 13 bases lay in between. The germline gives CDR1 LGHNA, CDR2 YNFKEQ. This CDR3 region has 16 residues. This CDR3 reads CASSQDLTGLNQPQHF. CDR3 coding DNA: TGTGCCAGCAGCCAAGATCTAACGGGGTTAAATCAGCCCCAGCATTTT.

The chain has TRBV11-3 and TRBJ1-5; 8 bases align to TRBD1. The CDR3 loop spans 17 amino acids. The ends lost 4 bases at V and 5 bases at J; junction bases unmatched: 13. Germline V gives CDR1 SGHNT, CDR2 YENEEA. The CDR3 DNA sequence: TGTGCCAGCAGCTGGGGACAGGATCAAGTAAGGCATCAGCCCCAGCATTTT. Its protein is CASSWGQDQVRHQPQHF.

The V gene is TRBV7-9, the J gene TRBJ2-3, with 10 positions matching TRBD2. The length of the CDR3 is 16 residues. J was trimmed by 5 bases and V by 2 bases; bases with no gene match: 7. The germline V gene has CDR1 SEHNR and CDR2 FQNEAQ (reference sequence). This CDR3 is CASSLFLAGAQDTQYF. Written as DNA, the CDR3 is TGTGCCAGCAGCTTATTCCTAGCGGGGGCCCAAGATACGCAGTATTTT. Full variable domain (missing parts from reference TRBV7-9 and TRBJ2-3): DTGVSQNPRHKITKRGQNVTFRCDPISEHNRLYWYRQTLGQGPEFLTYFQNEAQLEKSRLLSDRFSAERPKGSFSTLEIQRTEQGDSAMYLCASSLFLAGAQDTQYFGPGTRLTVL.

V is TRBV7-6 and J is TRBJ2-7; TRBD1 is a possible D gene (6 bases). CDR1 is SGHVS and CDR2 is FNYEAQ in the germline V gene. This CDR3 comprises 14 residues. Trimming took 1 base from V and 8 from J, leaving 15 bases between them. The CDR3 loop reads CASSLGDSGDKQYF. The CDR3 DNA reads TGTGCCAGCAGCTTAGGCGATTCCGGGGACAAGCAGTACTTC. The variable domain in full, with the rest retrieved from reference TRBV7-6 and TRBJ2-7, is GAGVSQSPRYKVTKRGQDVALRCDPISGHVSLYWYRQALGQGPEFLTYFNYEAQQDKSGLPNDRFSAERPEGSISTLTIQRTEQRDSAMYRCASSLGDSGDKQYFGPGTRLTVT.

The chain uses TRBV10-3 and TRBJ1-5, with TRBD1 identical over 7 bases. The CDR3 runs to 14 residues. Trimming removed 6 bases from V and 1 base from J; junction bases left unmatched: 3. The germline V gene has CDR1 ENHRY and CDR2 SYGVKD. CDR3: CAIRQGESNQPQHF. CDR3 in DNA: TGTGCCATCAGGCAGGGGGAAAGCAATCAGCCCCAGCATTTT.

The CDR3 sequence: CASSLAHRRMDTEAFF. The CDR3 DNA follows: TGTGCCAGCAGCTTAGCACACAGAAGAATGGACACTGAAGCTTTCTTT. The V call is TRBV7-8, the J call TRBJ1-1; D ambiguous. The ends were cut back, 0 bases at V and 3 bases at J, with 14 bases in the middle. The CDR3 has 16 amino acids. Germline CDR1 and CDR2: SGHVS and FQNEAQ.

This chain links TRBV2 with TRBJ1-1; D unresolved. V was cut by 4 bases and J by 1 base, with 4 bases left in between. The CDR3 is 12 residues long. Per the germline V gene, CDR1 is SNHLY and CDR2 is FYNNEI. CDR3 sequence: CASSGRNTEAFF. For the CDR3, the DNA is TGTGCCAGCAGTGGCAGGAACACTGAAGCTTTCTTT.

The CDR3 protein is CASSPSRGANEKLFF. CDR3 sequence (DNA): TGTGCCAGCTCACCATCAAGGGGTGCAAATGAAAAACTGTTTTTT. The genes are TRBV18 and TRBJ1-4; D might be TRBD1 (5 bases). V lost 2 bases and J lost 5, with 12 bases in between. The CDR3 sequence is 15 residues long. Germline CDR1 and CDR2: KGHSH and LQKENI.

The rearrangement uses TRBV19 and TRBJ1-5, with TRBD1 matching 11 bases. The germline V gene encodes CDR1 LNHDA and CDR2 SQIVND (reference sequence). Losses at the gene ends were 4 bases for V and 5 bases for J; bases not matched to a gene: 7. This CDR3 region has 16 residues. The CDR3 loop reads CASSTVRTGGYQPQHF. The CDR3 region has the DNA TGTGCCAGTAGTACCGTCCGGACAGGGGGCTATCAGCCCCAGCATTTT.

The chain couples TRBV5-4 to TRBJ1-2, with 7 bases matching TRBD1. The V gene's germline CDR1 is SGHNT and CDR2 YYREEE (reference sequence). The junction had 10 bases not matched to a gene; V was cut back by 4 bases and J by 4 bases. This CDR3 comprises 15 residues. CDR3 nucleotides: TGTGCCAGCAGCACCATGCGACAGGGAGGCTATGGCTACACCTTC. Translated: CASSTMRQGGYGYTF.

The chain combines TRBV7-9 with TRBJ1-5; possible D gene TRBD1, 6 bases. CDR1 SEHNR and CDR2 FQNEAQ come from the germline V gene (reference sequence). The length of the CDR3 is 14 residues. Trimming stripped 5 bases from V and 4 bases from J, with 12 bases between. The CDR3 DNA follows: TGTGCCAGCAGCCCCCAAGGGGGTAATCAGCCCCAGCATTTT. Translated, it gives CASSPQGGNQPQHF.

The chain uses TRBV10-2 and TRBJ1-1, with unresolved D. The germline CDR1 and CDR2 sequences are WSHSY and SAAADI. The CDR3 has 14 residues. Between the trimmed V and J ends, which lost 0 bases and 5 bases, there was a span of 10 bases. This CDR3 reads CASSESRSMTEAFF. The DNA of the CDR3 is TGCGCCAGCAGTGAGTCAAGGAGTATGACTGAAGCTTTCTTT.

V gene TRBV4-1 combines with J gene TRBJ1-1; no definite D call. There are 15 residues in the CDR3. Per germline, CDR1 MGHRA and CDR2 YSYEKL. The V end lost 1 base, the J end lost 0 bases, and 9 bases lay between the germline ends. CDR3 nucleotides: TGCGCCAGCAGCCAAGTCCGACAACTGAACACTGAAGCTTTCTTT. Encoded protein: CASSQVRQLNTEAFF.

The chain employs TRBV20-1 and TRBJ1-1; D ambiguous. Germline CDR1 reads DFQATT; CDR2 reads SNEGSKA (reference sequence). Trimming pared 6 bases from V and 7 bases from J, leaving 12 bases between. The CDR3 runs 11 residues. DNA for the CDR3: TGCAGTGCCGCTTCCGGGTTTGAAGCTTTCTTT. Its translation: CSAASGFEAFF.